This TCR beta chain derives from a study of regulatory T cells in long-lasting Graves disease. Across the study: Patients with new Graves' disease had used antithyroid drugs below 3 months. Study observations and caveats: New patients shared roughly 980 public clonotypes, fewer than the roughly 2,700 shared by persistent patients.

After removal of 3 bases from V and 8 bases from J, the junction contained 17 bases not matched to a gene. The CDR3 is 18 amino acids. The germline V gene encodes CDR1 LGHDT and CDR2 YNNKEL (reference sequence). The time point denotes: newly diagnosed GD, antithyroid drugs for less than 3 months. Extracted PBMC RNA gave rise to the TCR library. CDR3 regions were amplified by Arm-PCR using iRepertoire HTBI primers to build TCR beta libraries. TCRdb processed the multiplex PCR reads anew with MiXCR; each CDR3 protein has one entry. The sample yields about 360,000 distinct CDR3 sequences, around 15% seen once. Comments on this clonotype: What it recognizes is unknown.

These same records also appear under a second study, on T cells in Graves' hyperthyroidism and ophthalmopathy. As reported in that work: The TCR CDR3 was amplified in a first-round RT-PCR using the HTBI primer set. Blood also held most thyroid clonotypes expanded beyond 0.001.

The input for sequencing was peripheral blood mononuclear cells (PBMCs), taken at new diagnosis, from a patient treated with antithyroid drugs. The chain uses TRBV3-1 and TRBJ2-1, with 9 bases lining up with TRBD2. The origin of this receptor is a woman aged 18-35 years with Graves disease. The CDR3 sequence: CASSQSGGGSSGIYEQFF. The DNA for the CDR3 is TGTGCCAGCAGCCAGTCAGGCGGAGGGTCTAGCGGGATATATGAGCAGTTCTTC.